This TCR beta chain came from a study of Ad26.COV2.S vaccination and SARS-CoV-2 variants. Profiled with immunoSEQ multiplex PCR; TCRdb holds only in-frame clones, not every one. The sample lists approximately 350,000 clones; about four fifths were seen once. The treatment was: around 19 received Ad26.COV2.S at low or high dose, single or two shots; roughly 5 received placebo; per-sample allocation not given. After the first vaccine or placebo injection, samples were drawn on day 63. Its platform was an Ad26 vector, and its expressed antigen was Wuhan-strain SARS-CoV-2 spike. Sequencing was performed on peripheral blood, taken in a trial of Ad26.COV2.S vaccine versus placebo. The origin of this receptor is a person aged 18-65 years who received the Ad26.COV2.S COVID-19 vaccine or a placebo.

The CDR3 sequence is CASSLGQPPYEQYF. CDR3 bases: TGTGCCAGCAGTTTGGGACAGCCCCCTTACGAGCAGTACTTC. The chain employs TRBV6-2 or TRBV6-3 and TRBJ2-7, with 7 positions matching TRBD1. CDR1 is MNHEY and CDR2 is SVGEGT in the germline V gene. The V gene end was trimmed by 4 bases and the J gene end by 4 bases; junction bases not matched to a gene: 7. This CDR3 has 14 amino acids.